This TCR beta chain was sequenced during a study of CD8+ T cells in alopecia areata (dated by TCRdb to 2016 to 2018). Regarding the complete study: The treated patients, all with moderate-to-severe alopecia areata, were enrolled in an open-label pilot trial of oral tofacitinib given at 5 to 10 mg twice daily. Disease severity in treated patients was measured with the SALT score, which quantifies the percentage of affected scalp surface area. Patients received tofacitinib for 6 to 18 months and were then followed off drug for 6 months to check for delayed response and recurrence. Human TCRbeta sequencing covered scalp tissue and sorted CD4+ and CD8+ peripheral blood T cells from patchy and totalis/universalis alopecia areata patients and healthy controls. Biopsies were taken from tofacitinib-treated patients at baseline and again at 4 and 24 weeks into treatment, and several of those patients also had a later scalp biopsy. High-throughput TCRbeta sequencing was used to examine T cell clonal expansion in alopecia areata in both the C3H/HeJ mouse model and human patients. Scalp clonality was compared across normal scalp (n=4), patchy alopecia areata scalp (n=8), and alopecia totalis/universalis scalp (n=8). RNA was obtained with the PAXgene miRNA kit for fixed scalp, the miRNeasy kit for PBMCs, and the RNeasy kit for mouse skin. immunoSEQ multiplex PCR using 35 Vbeta forward primers and 13 Jbeta reverse primers was used to amplify TCRbeta CDR3 regions. Findings and caveats that apply to the study as a whole: Because the treated cohort was small and included a single nonresponder, larger studies are needed to assess links between baseline CD8+ expansion and response. Many expanded lesional clones were found to persist in scalp and blood during tofacitinib treatment, and relapse after treatment cessation may be partly explained by this persistence. Compared with normal scalp, lesional scalp had higher clonality and more expanded CD8+ clones, particularly in alopecia totalis/universalis, a pattern that suggests antigenic drive. TCR sequences shared between patients were less clear than in mice, possibly partly because of HLA diversity in the patient population. Resident alphabeta T cells in normal human skin are also sequenced, complicating scalp TCR repertoire analysis, unlike mouse skin dominated by gammadelta T cells. Tofacitinib significantly decreased scalp clonality and the number of expanded CD8+ clones among the top 100 scalp clones.

The library came from the immunoSEQ multiplex PCR assay. RNA was extracted from all samples and reverse transcribed into cDNA as template for TCR sequencing. SuperScript III was used to make first-strand cDNA, primed with a 2:1 mix of oligo-dT and random hexamers. A synthetic immune receptor repertoire was used to assess amplification bias, and residual bias was removed computationally. Concerning the study's data processing: Raw reads were preprocessed for error removal, and CDR3 was defined according to IMGT conventions as running from the conserved cysteine to phenylalanine. Clonality was computed as 1 minus the Shannon entropy, with the entropy normalized by log2 of the number of productive unique TCRs. CD4 or CD8 identity of scalp clones was inferred by cross-referencing scalp TCRbeta sequences with sorted blood CD4 and CD8 repertoires. TCRdb took over this immuneACCESS table, retaining in-frame rearrangements with V and J assigned. Such tables are incomplete; in checked studies, under half of the missing clones stem from an unresolved V gene, and the remainder is unexplained. V, J and clone size are taken as reported in that table, and D and trimming were inferred from the DNA itself. The sample profile shows roughly 120,000 clones; approximately 54% of them were found once. The ten biggest clones cover more than 10% of the sample.

This clone was counted only a few times. Its antigen specificity is not known. Base quality data are lacking; no much larger clone is found one base away. V is reduced by 2 bases and J by 8 bases, leaving a spacing of 15 bases between them. The germline V gene supplies CDR1 SQVTM and CDR2 ANQGSEA. From its cysteine to its phenylalanine, the CDR3 spans 13 amino acids. Only CDR3 DNA is held: 39 bases, read in frame from base 1. The time point label for this specimen denotes: 20 to 30 weeks on oral tofacitinib. According to the study, the label for this sample's treatment or condition signals: oral pan-JAK inhibitor, 5-10 mg twice daily. Lesional scalp punch biopsies and peripheral blood were obtained from alopecia areata patients. After PBMCs were isolated by density centrifugation and stained for CD3, CD4 and CD8, a FACSAria was used to sort CD4+ and CD8+ T cells.

The clonotype was recovered from a human donor with alopecia areata. This sample comprised CD8+ T cells sorted from blood, obtained at week 24, from a patient treated with tofacitinib. The receptor chain draws on TRBV29-1 and TRBJ1-2; D gene: possibly TRBD1, on 6 matching bases. The CDR3 amino acid sequence is: CSVEPDSSAGYTF. The base sequence is TGCAGCGTTGAACCGGACAGTTCGGCGGGCTACACCTTC.